One and the same sample provided the 23 T cell receptor beta chains below, sequenced in a study of CD8+ T cells in alopecia areata. It was cDNA, reverse transcribed from extracted RNA, that served as the sequencing template. Clones were read by immunoSEQ multiplex PCR, and TCRdb kept only the in-frame ones, dropping some. This table has 150,000 to 180,000 clones, 45% to 55% appearing once. The source was CD8+ T cells sorted from blood, collected at week 0. The receptors were gathered from a human donor with alopecia areata.

This clone has a handful of counts. This rearrangement joins TRBV19 to TRBJ1-5; D uncertain. Trimming cost V 1 base and J 7 bases, with 8 bases left between them. This CDR3 comprises 13 residues. The germline V gene encodes CDR1 LNHDA and CDR2 SQIVND (reference sequence). The DNA of the CDR3 is TGTGCCAGTAGTATAGCGAGCGGGCAGCCCCAGCATTTT. Protein sequence: CASSIASGQPQHF.

CDR3 amino acids: CASSQDIGNDYGYTF. As DNA, the CDR3 is TGCGCCAGCAGCCAAGATATAGGGAACGACTATGGCTACACCTTC. The chain carries TRBV4-3 and TRBJ1-2; D is undetermined. The CDR3 consists of 15 residues. V was trimmed by 0 bases and J by 3 bases, leaving 11 bases between them. CDR1 and CDR2 (germline): LGHNA, YSLEER.

The rearrangement uses TRBV13 and TRBJ2-1; possibly TRBD1 for D (6 bases). V lost 0 bases, J lost 9 bases, and 15 bases lay in between. The CDR3 covers 15 residues. In germline, CDR1 is PRHDT, CDR2 FYEKMQ (reference sequence). The CDR3 DNA is TGTGCCAGCAGCTTAGGCCTAGGGACAACAATTGAGCAGTTCTTC. It specifies CASSLGLGTTIEQFF.

This clone was seen only a few times. The rearrangement uses TRBV6-6 and TRBJ1-4; D is possibly TRBD1 (6 bases). The CDR3 spans 13 residues. Trimming stripped 6 bases from V and 7 bases from J, with 12 bases between. Germline V gives CDR1 MNHNY, CDR2 SVGAGI (reference sequence). The CDR3 sequence: CASRYRETEKLFF. CDR3 coding DNA: TGTGCCAGCAGATACAGGGAAACTGAAAAACTGTTTTTT.

The sample holds a few counts of this clone. V gene TRBV25-1 combines with J gene TRBJ1-2; D possibly corresponds to TRBD1 (5 bases). V was pared by 3 bases and J by 3 bases, with 17 bases between. The germline CDR1 and CDR2 sequences are MGHDK and SYGVNS. The CDR3 is 16 amino acids. CDR3 sequence: CASSEDLVGGYYGYTF. The CDR3, as DNA: TGTGCCAGCAGTGAGGATCTGGTTGGGGGATACTATGGCTACACCTTC.

This sequence joins TRBV9 and TRBJ2-3, with TRBD2 identical over 8 bases. With 0 bases clipped from V and 2 bases from J, the junction kept 2 bases outside the gene matches. Germline V gives CDR1 SGDLS, CDR2 YYNGEE. The CDR3 contains 15 residues. CDR3 residues: CASSVGTSHTDTQYF. The CDR3 region has the DNA TGTGCCAGCAGCGTAGGGACTAGCCACACAGATACGCAGTATTTT.

This clone was counted between two and nine times. The gene calls are TRBV6-6 and TRBJ2-2; D gene unclear. This CDR3 contains 11 residues. Trimming pared 5 bases from V and 7 bases from J, leaving 5 bases between. Germline CDR1 is MNHNY and CDR2 is SVGAGI (reference sequence). CDR3 residues: CASSQGGELFF. The CDR3 coding sequence is TGTGCCAGCAGTCAAGGCGGGGAGCTGTTTTTT.

The table lists this clone with a few counts. The chain couples TRBV27 to TRBJ2-1; TRBD2 might be the D (7 bases). The V gene's germline CDR1 is MNHEY and CDR2 SMNVEV (reference sequence). The CDR3 runs 17 residues. V was shortened by 7 bases and J by 1 base, with 20 bases between the two germline ends. The CDR3 here is CASTAQGRVMSYNEQFF. CDR3 in DNA: TGTGCCAGCACCGCCCAGGGGAGGGTAATGTCCTACAATGAGCAGTTCTTC.

The CDR3 spells CATTGTGFYEQYF. CDR3 nucleotide sequence: TGTGCCACCACCGGGACAGGGTTCTACGAGCAGTACTTC. The J gene is TRBJ2-7, the V gene TRBV6-5; 9 nucleotides agree with TRBD1. V lost 10 bases to trimming and J lost 3 bases; unmatched junction nucleotides: 7. CDR1 is MNHEY and CDR2 is SVGAGI in the germline V gene. This CDR3 has 13 amino acids.

The chain couples TRBV11-2 to TRBJ2-5; D may be TRBD1 (6 bases). Germline V gene lookup returns CDR1 SGHAT and CDR2 FQNNGV. The V and J ends lost 5 bases and 5 bases respectively, with 15 bases between them. CDR3 length: 14 amino acids. The CDR3 DNA follows: TGTGCCAGCAGCCCGAACAGGGCGTGGGAGACCCAGTACTTC. The encoded protein is CASSPNRAWETQYF.

This clone was counted between two and nine times. The chain employs TRBV2 and TRBJ2-7; 7 nucleotides match TRBD1. There are 15 residues in the CDR3. CDR1 SNHLY and CDR2 FYNNEI come from the germline V gene. V lost 2 bases, J lost 3 bases, and 7 bases stayed unmatched. CDR3 coding DNA: TGTGCCAGCAGTGAAAGGCAGGGGGTAGTCTACGAGCAGTACTTC. Protein product: CASSERQGVVYEQYF.

This chain uses TRBV29-1 with TRBJ1-1; D possibly corresponds to TRBD1 (6 bases). CDR1 SQVTM and CDR2 ANQGSEA come from the germline V gene. The CDR3 consists of 16 residues. V shed 4 bases and J shed 0 bases, with 18 bases lying between them. The CDR3 here is CSVVDKGQSVNTEAFF. As DNA, the CDR3 is TGCAGCGTTGTTGATAAAGGACAGTCAGTGAACACTGAAGCTTTCTTT.

The genes are TRBV29-1 and TRBJ2-1; D unclear. V lost 5 bases to trimming and J lost 0 bases, with 11 bases between them. Germline loops: CDR1 SQVTM, CDR2 ANQGSEA. The CDR3 runs 14 residues. CDR3 DNA sequence: TGCAGCGTTTTAACAGAAAGCTCCTACAATGAGCAGTTCTTC. It codes for CSVLTESSYNEQFF.

This rearrangement joins TRBV27 to TRBJ2-7, with a possible D match to TRBD1 (6 bases). The germline gives CDR1 MNHEY, CDR2 SMNVEV (reference sequence). V lost 5 bases to trimming and J lost 2 bases, with 16 bases between them. This CDR3 spans 15 amino acids. The CDR3 sequence: CASSTVRDTTYEQYF. DNA for the CDR3: TGTGCCAGCAGTACGGTACGGGACACTACCTACGAGCAGTACTTC.

This clone was detected only once. The genes are TRBV15 and TRBJ1-1; D unresolved. In germline, CDR1 is LNHNV, CDR2 YYDKDF (reference sequence). This CDR3 is built from 13 residues. V was pared by 6 bases and J by 7 bases, with 15 bases between. For the CDR3, the DNA is TGTGCCACCAGTCAAGAGATGGAGGATGAAGCTTTCTTT. This encodes CATSQEMEDEAFF.

This clone has more than one count but fewer than ten. The chain combines TRBV10-3 with TRBJ2-5, with 9 bases matching TRBD1. CDR3 length: 14 amino acids. The V and J ends lost 6 bases and 1 base, in that order; junction bases with no gene match: 3. Per germline, CDR1 ENHRY and CDR2 SYGVKD. Here the CDR3 DNA reads TGTGCCATCAGAGACAGGGGGTTCCAAGAGACCCAGTACTTC. This gives the protein CAIRDRGFQETQYF.

The J gene is TRBJ1-5, the V gene TRBV27, with unresolved D. V dropped 4 bases and J dropped 1 base, with 5 bases sitting between them. The CDR3 runs to 13 residues. Germline-derived CDR1 and CDR2 are MNHEY and SMNVEV (reference sequence). The CDR3 loop is CASSSMSNQPQHF. In nucleotides, the CDR3 is TGTGCCAGCAGTTCAATGAGCAATCAGCCCCAGCATTTT.

This clone was seen only a few times. The chain couples TRBV7-6 to TRBJ2-3, with 8 bases fitting TRBD1. V trimming: 6 bases; J trimming: 4 bases; junction bases outside the gene matches: 12. The CDR3 runs to 16 residues. Germline CDR1 SGHVS, CDR2 FNYEAQ. CDR3 protein: CASSSDRGAGADTQYF. The DNA of the CDR3 is TGTGCCAGCAGTTCAGACAGGGGAGCTGGGGCAGATACGCAGTATTTT.

The chain couples TRBV14 to TRBJ1-1; TRBD1 agrees at 7 bases. There are 15 residues in the CDR3. CDR1 is SGHDN, CDR2 FVKESK, per germline. The trim removed 2 bases at V and 5 bases at J, leaving 8 bases unmatched. CDR3 DNA sequence: TGTGCCAGCAGCCAACGACAGGGCTTCTGGACTGAAGCTTTCTTT. Translation: CASSQRQGFWTEAFF.

The chain has TRBV6-5 and TRBJ1-6; 7 bases line up with TRBD1. Germline V gene sequence: CDR1 MNHEY, CDR2 SVGAGI. The junction had 9 bases not matched to a gene; V was cut back by 6 bases and J by 7 bases. The CDR3 spans 15 residues. The CDR3 loop is CASRLSTGTNSPLHF. The CDR3 coding sequence is TGTGCCAGCAGGCTCTCGACAGGGACAAATTCACCCCTCCACTTT.

The chain has TRBV13 and TRBJ1-1; 10 positions match TRBD1. Per the germline V gene, CDR1 is PRHDT and CDR2 is FYEKMQ (reference sequence). The V gene end was trimmed by 6 bases and the J gene end by 0 bases; junction bases not matched to a gene: 4. This CDR3 region has 15 residues. The CDR3 loop is CASSQTGGMNTEAFF. CDR3 sequence (DNA): TGTGCCAGCAGTCAGACAGGGGGCATGAACACTGAAGCTTTCTTT.

This clone was seen only a few times. The chain uses TRBV6-4 and TRBJ2-1, with D possibly being TRBD1 (5 bases). The CDR3 extends over 15 amino acids. The germline CDR1 and CDR2 sequences are MRHNA and SNTAGT. The V and J ends lost 4 bases and 6 bases respectively, with 16 bases between them. The DNA for the CDR3 is TGTGCCAGCAGTGTCGGCAGGGTAAACCCCAATGAGCAGTTCTTC. Encoded protein: CASSVGRVNPNEQFF.

The chain links TRBV29-1 to TRBJ1-2; maybe TRBD1 (6 bases). CDR1 SQVTM and CDR2 ANQGSEA come from the germline V gene. The CDR3 spans 13 residues. Trimming cost V 4 bases and J 4 bases, with 13 bases left between them. In nucleotides, the CDR3 is TGCAGCGTTGTGTCATCCAGGGGCTATGGCTACACCTTC. It is translated as CSVVSSRGYGYTF.